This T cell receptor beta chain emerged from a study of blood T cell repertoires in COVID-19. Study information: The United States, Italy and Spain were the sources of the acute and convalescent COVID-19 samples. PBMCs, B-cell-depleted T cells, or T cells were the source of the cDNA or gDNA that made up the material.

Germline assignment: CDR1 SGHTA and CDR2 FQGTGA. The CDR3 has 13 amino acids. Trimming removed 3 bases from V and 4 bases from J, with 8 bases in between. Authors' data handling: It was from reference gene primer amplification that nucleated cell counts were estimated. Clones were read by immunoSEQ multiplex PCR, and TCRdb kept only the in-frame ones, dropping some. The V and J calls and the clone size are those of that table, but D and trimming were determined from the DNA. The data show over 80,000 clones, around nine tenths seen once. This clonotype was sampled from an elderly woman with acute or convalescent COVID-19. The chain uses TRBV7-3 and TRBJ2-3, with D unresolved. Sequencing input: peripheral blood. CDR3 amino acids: CASSFYSADTQYF. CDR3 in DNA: TGTGCCAGCAGCTTTTACTCTGCAGATACGCAGTATTTT.